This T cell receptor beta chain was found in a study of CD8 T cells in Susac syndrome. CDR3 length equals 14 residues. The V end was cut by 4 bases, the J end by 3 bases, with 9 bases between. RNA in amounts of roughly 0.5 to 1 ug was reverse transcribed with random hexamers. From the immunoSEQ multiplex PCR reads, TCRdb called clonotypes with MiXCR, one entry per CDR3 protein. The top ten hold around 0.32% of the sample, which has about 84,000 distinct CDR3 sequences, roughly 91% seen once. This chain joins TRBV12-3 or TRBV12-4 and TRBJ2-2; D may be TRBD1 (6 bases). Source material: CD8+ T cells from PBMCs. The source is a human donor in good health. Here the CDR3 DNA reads TGTGCCAGCAGTTCACAGGGAGACACCGGGGAGCTGTTTTTT. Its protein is CASSSQGDTGELFF.